Listed below are T cell receptor beta chains from one sample, sequenced in a study of T-cell reconstitution after alpha-beta-depleted transplantation in children. TCRdb reprocessed the PCR reads with MiXCR, giving one entry per CDR3 protein. The table records over 150,000 distinct CDR3 sequences, approximately 7% of them present only once. This specimen was PBMCs, taken before TCRalphabeta/CD19-depleted stem cell transplant. These receptor sequences come from a boy aged 2 to 9 with acute lymphoblastic leukemia, due to receive a stem cell transplant. The CDR3 runs from the conserved cysteine through the conserved F or W. A D gene is named only where the DNA matches it firmly. Clone size, where shown, is once, few, many, or a class for clones that have expanded.

D gene,clone size,J gene,V gene,CDR3 DNA,CDR3 protein
TRBD2,many,TRBJ2-2,TRBV6-5,TGTGCCAGCAGTTACCTTCCCGGGACTAGCTCCCCCGGGGAGCTGTTTTTT,CASSYLPGTSSPGELFF
TRBD2,few,TRBJ2-4,TRBV11-1,TGTGCCAGCAGCCTCCCGGGACTAGCGGGAGGGCCTTTGGCCAAAAACATTCAGTACTTC,CASSLPGLAGGPLAKNIQYF
NA,many,TRBJ2-3,TRBV6-5,TGTGCCAGCAGTCACGGCGGGTTCACAGATACGCAGTATTTT,CASSHGGFTDTQYF
TRBD2,few,TRBJ2-7,TRBV20-1,TGCAGTGCTAGGAGTGGCTCGACTAGCGGGGTGTACGAGCAGTACTTC,CSARSGSTSGVYEQYF
TRBD2,few,TRBJ2-2,TRBV30,TGTGCCTGGAGAGGCGGGGGCACCGGGGAGCTGTTTTTT,CAWRGGGTGELFF
NA,many,TRBJ2-4,TRBV6-2/TRBV6-3,TGTGCCAGCAGTTTGTTTGGTCTCGGCATTCAGTACTTC,CASSLFGLGIQYF
TRBD2,many,TRBJ2-2,TRBV29-1,TGCAGCGTTGAATTGGCGGGGGGTAACACCGGGGAGCTGTTTTTT,CSVELAGGNTGELFF
NA,many,TRBJ2-1,TRBV29-1,TGCAGCGTTGATGGGGGTAAGACGTCCTACAATGAGCAGTTCTTC,CSVDGGKTSYNEQFF
TRBD1,many,TRBJ2-3,TRBV20-1,TGCAGCCCGGGACAGGGGGTCACAGATACGCAGTATTTT,CSPGQGVTDTQYF
TRBD2,few,TRBJ2-1,TRBV4-1,TGCGCCAGCAGCCAAGGTGGCCTTGGAGCGGGAGGTGGGAATGAGCAGTTCTTC,CASSQGGLGAGGGNEQFF
TRBD1,many,TRBJ1-5,TRBV28,TGTGCCAGCAGTTCGACAGGGTCGCATGTGCCCCAGCATTTT,CASSSTGSHVPQHF
TRBD2,many,TRBJ2-3,TRBV5-1,TGCGCCAGCAGACCACAGCGGGGGGAGGCCGTCCGGGGCACAGATACGCAGTATTTT,CASRPQRGEAVRGTDTQYF
NA,many,TRBJ2-1,TRBV7-9,TGTGCCAGCAGCTTAAGTCACCCATCCTACAATGAGCAGTTCTTC,CASSLSHPSYNEQFF
TRBD1,many,TRBJ2-5,TRBV28,TGTGCCAGCAGTTTGGGACAGGGGGCCCAAGAGACCCAGTACTTC,CASSLGQGAQETQYF
NA,few,TRBJ2-2,TRBV5-1,TGCGCCAGCAGCTTCGTCCAAGATAACACCGGGGAGCTGTTTTTT,CASSFVQDNTGELFF
NA,many,TRBJ1-2,TRBV4-1,TGCGCCAGCAGCCAGGGACCGGGCGTTGGCTACACCTTC,CASSQGPGVGYTF
TRBD2,many,TRBJ2-7,TRBV29-1,TGCAGCGTTGATGGCGGGGGATACTACGAGCAGTACTTC,CSVDGGGYYEQYF
TRBD1,many,TRBJ1-2,TRBV28,TGTGCCAGCACCTTACAGACAGGGTTCAGTGGCTACACCTTC,CASTLQTGFSGYTF
TRBD2,many,TRBJ2-1,TRBV18,TGTGCCAGCTCACCCCCCACTAGCGGCTACAATGAGCAGTTCTTC,CASSPPTSGYNEQFF
NA,few,TRBJ2-3,TRBV7-9,TGTGCCAGCAGCCCACAGGGATACCCCACAGATACGCAGTATTTT,CASSPQGYPTDTQYF
TRBD2,many,TRBJ2-7,TRBV20-1,TGCAGTGCTAGAGATCCCGGACTAGCGGGGGGAGTTAGGCACGAGCAGTACTTC,CSARDPGLAGGVRHEQYF
NA,many,TRBJ2-7,TRBV5-1,TGCGCCAGCAGCTCAACTAGCTACGAGCAGTACTTC,CASSSTSYEQYF
NA,many,TRBJ2-1,TRBV10-3,TGTGCCATCAGTGAGACGGTGAATGAGCAGTTCTTC,CAISETVNEQFF
TRBD1,many,TRBJ1-1,TRBV3-1,TGTGCCAGCAGCCAATTAGGGACAGGGAACACTGAAGCTTTCTTT,CASSQLGTGNTEAFF
NA,many,TRBJ1-1,TRBV12-3/TRBV12-4,TGTGCCAGTAGGGGCCCCTCTGAAGCTTTCTTT,CASRGPSEAFF
TRBD2,NA,TRBJ2-1,TRBV28,TGTGCCAGCAGTCTCCCCAGCGGGGTTACTGGCGAGCAGTTCTTC,CASSLPSGVTGEQFF
TRBD1,many,TRBJ1-1,TRBV29-1,TGCAGCGTAAGGGACAGGGTCATCACTGAAGCTTTCTTT,CSVRDRVITEAFF
NA,NA,TRBJ1-1,TRBV20-1,TGCAGTGCGCGCTACATGGCCTTAAGGGGCACTGAAGCTTTCTTT,CSARYMALRGTEAFF
TRBD1,NA,TRBJ1-2,TRBV28,TGTGCCGTCGATTATATTCCGGGACAGGGAAAGTTTGGCTACACCTTC,CAVDYIPGQGKFGYTF
TRBD2,many,TRBJ2-2,TRBV20-1,TGCAGGACTAGCGGGAGGTGCGCCGGGGAGCTGTTTTTT,CRTSGRCAGELFF
TRBD1,many,TRBJ2-7,TRBV7-2,TGTGCCAGCAGCTTCCAGACAGGGACCTACGAGCAGTACTTC,CASSFQTGTYEQYF
NA,NA,TRBJ2-7,TRBV6-5,TGTGCCAGCAGTTACTCGATGCCTCCGCTAGAGCAGTACTTC,CASSYSMPPLEQYF
TRBD1,few,TRBJ1-1,TRBV5-1,TGCGCCAGCAGCTTGGCTGGACAGGGGGGAGGCACTGAAGCTTTCTTT,CASSLAGQGGGTEAFF
TRBD2,NA,TRBJ2-3,TRBV7-2,TGTGCCAGCAGCTGGGGACTAGCGGGCCGCCACGGGGGCGTACATTTT,CASSWGLAGRHGGVHF
NA,NA,TRBJ2-1,TRBV20-1,TGCTGTGCTAGCCTTGGATCGCGAGACGGCACCTACAATGAGCAGTTCTTC,CCASLGSRDGTYNEQFF
NA,many,TRBJ2-1,TRBV29-1,TGCAGCGTTTTCGAATCGCGGGGCTACAATGAGCAGTTCTTC,CSVFESRGYNEQFF
TRBD2,many,TRBJ2-3,TRBV20-1,TGCAGTGCTAACTACCGGCGGGGGATCGGCACAGATACGCAGTATTTT,CSANYRRGIGTDTQYF
NA,few,TRBJ1-3,TRBV28,TGTGCCAGCACCCCGGGGGGAGTAGGAAACACCATATATTTT,CASTPGGVGNTIYF
NA,NA,TRBJ2-5,TRBV20-1,TGCAGTGCTAGAGACCCCAGGGATAGTGGGACCCAGTACTTC,CSARDPRDSGTQYF
NA,many,TRBJ2-3,TRBV5-1,TGCGCCAGCAGCTTGCGTCCCGGCACAGATACGCAGTATTTT,CASSLRPGTDTQYF
NA,NA,TRBJ2-7,TRBV3-1,TGTGCCAGCAGCCAAGTCGTGGACAGCTACGAGCAGTACTTC,CASSQVVDSYEQYF
TRBD2,many,TRBJ2-1,TRBV19,TGTGCCAGTAGGGTGACTAGCGGGTCTATCTACAATGAGCAGTTCTTC,CASRVTSGSIYNEQFF
NA,many,TRBJ2-7,TRBV14,TGTGCCAGCAGCCCCCGGGGCACGGGAGAGCAGTACTTC,CASSPRGTGEQYF
TRBD2,few,TRBJ2-1,TRBV7-9,TGTGCCAGCAGCCCCACCGGGGGGGGGAATGAGCAGTTCTTC,CASSPTGGGNEQFF
NA,NA,TRBJ1-1,TRBV18,TGTGCCAGCTCACCGGAGCGGGGGGCGTCTACTGAAGCTTTCTTT,CASSPERGASTEAFF
TRBD2,many,TRBJ2-3,TRBV20-1,TGCAGTGCTAGCCCCCTAGCGGGAGTTTCGAATACGCAGTATTTT,CSASPLAGVSNTQYF
NA,many,TRBJ2-2,TRBV20-1,TGCAGTGCTAGAATTAGCGGTGGGGGAGGATCGAACACCGGGGAGCTGTTTTTT,CSARISGGGGSNTGELFF
NA,many,TRBJ2-1,TRBV28,TGTGCCAGCAGTTTTGGGCAGGGACCCTACAATGAGCAGTTCTTC,CASSFGQGPYNEQFF
NA,many,TRBJ2-6,TRBV20-1,TGCAGTGCAATTACAGGGACTGGGGCCAACGTCCTGACTTTC,CSAITGTGANVLTF
NA,NA,TRBJ2-7,TRBV5-1,TGCGCCAGCAGCTTGAACTACCACGAGCAGTACTTC,CASSLNYHEQYF
NA,NA,TRBJ2-7,TRBV18,TGTGCCAGCTCACCTCAATCGAACAGGGTGGAGAGAGTCCAGTACTTC,CASSPQSNRVERVQYF
NA,many,TRBJ1-5,TRBV12-3/TRBV12-4,TGTGCCAGCAGTTTGGGGAAGATTCAGCCCCAGCATTTT,CASSLGKIQPQHF